This T cell receptor beta chain was captured by sequencing in a study of regulatory T cells in long-lasting Graves disease. Whole-study context: Recently diagnosed Graves' patients had received antithyroid drugs for under 3 months.

Researchers made TCR beta libraries by using iRepertoire HTBI primers and running Arm-PCR on CDR3 regions. TCRdb fed the multiplex PCR reads into MiXCR, producing one record per CDR3 protein. The sample lists approximately 210,000 distinct CDR3 sequences, 15% to 20% occurring once. V shed 5 bases and J shed 5 bases, with 15 bases lying between them. Germline assignment: CDR1 DFQATT and CDR2 SNEGSKA (reference sequence). The CDR3 loop spans 13 amino acids. This clonotype was seen ten or more times. Time point defined: newly diagnosed GD, antithyroid drugs for less than 3 months. RNA from PBMCs was the source of the TCR library.

This rearrangement joins TRBV20-1 to TRBJ1-2; D gene uncertain. The sequence derives from a female donor with Graves disease. The sample was peripheral blood mononuclear cells (PBMCs), taken at new diagnosis, from a patient treated with antithyroid drugs. Here the CDR3 reads CSAPIAGLYGYTF. The CDR3 region has the DNA TGCAGTGCTCCGATAGCTGGGCTGTATGGCTACACCTTC.